These 14 T cell receptor beta chains were sequenced from one sample in a study of Ad26.COV2.S vaccination and SARS-CoV-2 variants. Noted treatment: some 20 received Ad26.COV2.S at low or high dose, single or two shots; 5 received placebo; per-sample allocation not given. The study sampled participants on day 63 after the first vaccine or placebo injection. The table came from immunoSEQ multiplex PCR; TCRdb's copy has only in-frame clones and leaves some out. Among about 680,000 clones listed, 89% were seen once. Sequencing was performed on peripheral blood, taken in a trial of Ad26.COV2.S vaccine versus placebo. These receptors all come from a person between 18 and 65 years old who received the Ad26.COV2.S COVID-19 vaccine or a placebo.

This clone came up a few times. V usage is TRBV7-2 and J usage is TRBJ1-5; TRBD1 aligns across 8 bases. Per the germline V gene, CDR1 is SGHTA and CDR2 is FQGNSA. This CDR3 contains 15 residues. V was pared by 3 bases and J by 3 bases, with 4 bases of the junction left unmatched. This CDR3 is CASSLTDRVNQPQHF. As DNA, the CDR3 is TGTGCCAGCAGCTTGACGGACAGGGTCAATCAGCCCCAGCATTTT.

This rearrangement joins TRBV5-4 to TRBJ2-2, with 8 bases matching TRBD1. Germline assignment: CDR1 SGHNT and CDR2 YYREEE (reference sequence). The CDR3 runs to 16 residues. V was pared by 0 bases and J by 7 bases, with 8 bases of the junction left unmatched. For the CDR3, the DNA is TGTGCCAGCAGCTTGGCCCGGGACAGGTTGAACGGGGAGCTGTTTTTT. Translated, it gives CASSLARDRLNGELFF.

With respect to this clone: Other nucleotide sequences in the sample specify the same CDR3. The rearrangement links TRBV18 to TRBJ1-4; 9 positions agree with TRBD1. Losses at the gene ends were 3 bases for V and 7 bases for J; bases not matched to a gene: 3. Germline CDR1 KGHSH, CDR2 LQKENI. The CDR3 is made up of 14 amino acids. CDR3 sequence (DNA): TGTGCCAGCTCACCGGGACAGGGTGGTGAAAAACTGTTTTTT. Protein sequence: CASSPGQGGEKLFF.

The chain has TRBV19 and TRBJ1-1; D unclear. V lost 6 bases to trimming and J lost 0 bases, with 8 bases between them. Looked up from germline, CDR1 is LNHDA and CDR2 is SQIVND (reference sequence). The CDR3 is 13 amino acids. The chain's CDR3 is CASRNQVNTEAFF. CDR3 coding DNA: TGTGCCAGTAGAAATCAGGTGAACACTGAAGCTTTCTTT.

V usage is TRBV14 and J usage is TRBJ2-7; 9 bases align to TRBD1. CDR3 length equals 16 residues. From germline, CDR1 is SGHDN and CDR2 FVKESK. With 1 base clipped from V and 3 bases from J, the junction kept 7 bases outside the gene matches. CDR3 sequence (DNA): TGTGCCAGCAGCCAAGTGGGGACAGGGCAGGACTACGAGCAGTACTTC. As protein: CASSQVGTGQDYEQYF.

The chain carries TRBV2 and TRBJ2-7; 8 nucleotides agree with TRBD1. V trimming: 7 bases; J trimming: 6 bases; junction bases outside the gene matches: 11. This CDR3 region has 14 residues. Germline CDR1 and CDR2: SNHLY and FYNNEI. The CDR3, as DNA: TGTGCCAGCACTGGGAGGACAGGGAAGGGCGAGCAGTACTTC. Translated, it gives CASTGRTGKGEQYF.

The rearrangement joins TRBV7-3 to TRBJ1-2; TRBD1 aligns across 11 bases. Germline V gene lookup returns CDR1 SGHTA and CDR2 FQGTGA. CDR3 size: 18 residues. V lost 1 base to trimming and J lost 1 base; unmatched junction nucleotides: 8. CDR3 in amino acids: CASSLIPRTGGDNYGYTF. The CDR3 nucleotides are TGTGCCAGCAGCTTAATACCGCGGACAGGGGGCGATAACTATGGCTACACCTTC.

This rearrangement joins TRBV4-3 to TRBJ2-1; D may be TRBD2 (6 bases). This CDR3 is 14 amino acids long. Trimming cost V 1 base and J 12 bases, with 16 bases left between them. Germline V gene lookup returns CDR1 LGHNA and CDR2 YSLEER. The DNA for the CDR3 is TGCGCCAGCAGCCAAGGCTGGGACTCAAACGGGCAGTTCTTC. Translated, it gives CASSQGWDSNGQFF.

In regard to this clone: This sample also contains other DNA sequences that code for the same CDR3. The J gene is TRBJ2-1, the V gene TRBV3-1 (or the pseudogene TRBV3-2); the match to TRBD2 covers 14 bases. The J segment lost 7 bases and the V segment lost 3 bases, leaving 2 bases of the junction unmatched. From germline, CDR1 is LGHDT and CDR2 YNNKEL (reference sequence). This CDR3 is 15 amino acids long. CDR3 sequence (DNA): TGTGCCAGCAGCCAGGGGACTAGCGGGAGAAATGAGCAGTTCTTC. Translating gives CASSQGTSGRNEQFF.

This sequence joins TRBV19 and TRBJ2-3; 7 bases are shared with TRBD2. CDR3 length: 16 amino acids. V lost 3 bases, J lost 0 bases, and 6 bases stayed unmatched. Germline assignment: CDR1 LNHDA and CDR2 SQIVND (reference sequence). CDR3 DNA: TGTGCCAGTAGTATGGCTAGCGGCACTAGCACAGATACGCAGTATTTT. This encodes CASSMASGTSTDTQYF.

The J gene is TRBJ2-7, the V gene TRBV10-2, with D perhaps TRBD2 (6 bases). V lost 6 bases, J lost 0 bases, and 18 bases lay in between. CDR1 WSHSY and CDR2 SAAADI come from the germline V gene. The CDR3 is made up of 16 amino acids. The CDR3 protein is CASRTVGGLTSYEQYF. DNA of the CDR3: TGCGCCAGCAGAACCGTTGGAGGGCTTACCTCCTACGAGCAGTACTTC.

About this clone: Additional DNA sequences in this sample encode the identical CDR3. J is TRBJ2-5 and V is TRBV6-5; TRBD1 might be the D (6 bases). The CDR3 sequence is 13 residues long. Trimming removed 5 bases at V and 2 bases at J, with 9 bases between. The germline CDR1 and CDR2 sequences are MNHEY and SVGAGI. The CDR3 is CASSRTVQETQYF. The CDR3 coding sequence is TGTGCCAGCAGTAGGACAGTACAAGAGACCCAGTACTTC.

V and J are TRBV27 and TRBJ2-3; D gene ambiguous. V gave up 2 bases and J gave up 3 bases, with 9 bases separating them. This CDR3 comprises 14 residues. CDR1 MNHEY and CDR2 SMNVEV come from the germline V gene (reference sequence). CDR3 residues: CASSLKAATDTQYF. CDR3 coding DNA: TGTGCCAGCAGTTTAAAGGCCGCAACAGATACGCAGTATTTT.

The chain combines TRBV2 with TRBJ1-1; D remains unclear. CDR3 size: 11 residues. Trimming removed 11 bases at V and 7 bases at J, with 14 bases between. Germline V gene data show CDR1 as SNHLY and CDR2 as FYNNEI. Here the CDR3 reads CAGGRAGEAFF. In DNA form, the CDR3 reads TGTGCCGGAGGGAGGGCGGGTGAAGCTTTCTTT.